The 21 T cell receptor beta chains below come from one sample, sequenced in a study of patients and donors after allogeneic stem cell transplantation. TCRdb itself ran the RT-PCR reads through MiXCR, one entry per CDR3 protein. The repertoire includes 920,000 or so distinct CDR3 sequences, 18% of them detected once, and 5.5% to 6.5% sits in the top ten. The sample comprised blood, either unsorted or a sorted T cell fraction (not recorded which). The receptor source for this set is a human donor who was either an allogeneic HSCT recipient or a stem cell or donor lymphocyte infusion donor (not recorded which). It is not recorded whose cells these are; they may come from a transplant donor.

This clonotype was counted at least ten times. V is TRBV12-3 or TRBV12-4 and J is TRBJ2-7; 7 nucleotides line up with TRBD1. The V gene end was trimmed by 5 bases and the J gene end by 5 bases; junction bases not matched to a gene: 15. This CDR3 contains 16 residues. As DNA, the CDR3 is TGTGCCAGCAGTGTCCTAAGACAGGGTGGTTTCCACGAGCAGTACTTC. It codes for CASSVLRQGGFHEQYF.

This clonotype was detected a few times. The chain is built from TRBV15 and TRBJ2-7, with a possible D match to TRBD2 (5 bases). CDR3 length: 11 residues. Trimming took off 0 bases at V and 10 bases at J, with 7 bases between the two ends. The germline V gene encodes CDR1 LNHNV and CDR2 YYDKDF (reference sequence). CDR3 in DNA: TGTGCCACCAGCAGAGACGGGGAACAGTACTTC. The encoded protein is CATSRDGEQYF.

This clonotype turned up a few times. The V gene is TRBV6-1, the J gene TRBJ1-5; no clear D gene. The V end lost 8 bases, the J end lost 7 bases, and 18 bases lay between the germline ends. Germline-derived CDR1 and CDR2 are MNHNS and SASEGT. This CDR3 is built from 14 residues. DNA of the CDR3: TGTGCCAGCGTCGGTAGGACCGTCACCCAGCCCCAGCATTTT. It is translated as CASVGRTVTQPQHF.

The rearrangement links TRBV20-1 to TRBJ1-1; D unresolved. The length of the CDR3 is 13 residues. Germline lookup yields CDR1 DFQATT and CDR2 SNEGSKA (reference sequence). V lost 5 bases and J 0 bases, leaving 10 bases between the germline ends. CDR3 residues: CSAPPTVNTEAFF. The CDR3 nucleotides read TGCAGTGCTCCCCCGACGGTGAACACTGAAGCTTTCTTT.

The chain has TRBV12-3 or TRBV12-4 and TRBJ2-2, with a weak D call TRBD1 (6 bases). The ends were cut back, 6 bases at V and 5 bases at J, with 19 bases in the middle. This CDR3 has 16 residues. The CDR3 nucleotides are TGTGCCAGCAGGCGCGACCGGGACAAACTAACCGGGGAGCTGTTTTTT. It specifies CASRRDRDKLTGELFF.

There are a few counts of this clonotype. The genes are TRBV20-1 and TRBJ2-3, with D perhaps TRBD2 (5 bases). This CDR3 has 15 residues. V was shortened by 6 bases and J by 2 bases, with 18 bases between the two germline ends. Germline loops: CDR1 DFQATT, CDR2 SNEGSKA (reference sequence). CDR3 loop: CSAPPGGRPTDTQYF. The CDR3, as DNA: TGCAGTGCCCCTCCGGGCGGGCGACCCACAGATACGCAGTATTTT.

V and J are TRBV4-2 and TRBJ2-7; D not certain. Trimming removed 0 bases at V and 1 base at J, with 7 bases between. Germline loops: CDR1 LGHNA, CDR2 YNFKEQ. The CDR3 spans 14 residues. The CDR3 DNA sequence: TGTGCCAGCAGCCAAGATCCAGTATCCTACGAGCAGTACTTC. Translated: CASSQDPVSYEQYF.

This clonotype was seen a few times. V is TRBV27 and J is TRBJ2-1; 7 bases fit TRBD1. Looked up from germline, CDR1 is MNHEY and CDR2 is SMNVEV (reference sequence). The V and J ends lost 2 bases and 6 bases, in that order; junction bases with no gene match: 4. The CDR3 consists of 14 residues. CDR3 DNA sequence: TGTGCCAGCAGTTTAGTACAGGGGTTCAATGAGCAGTTCTTC. Amino acids: CASSLVQGFNEQFF.

The table lists this clonotype with many counts. The chain joins TRBV9 to TRBJ2-1, with 12 nucleotides matching TRBD2. CDR1 SGDLS and CDR2 YYNGEE come from the germline V gene. V lost 4 bases and J lost 4; bases outside the gene matches: 15. This CDR3 has 19 residues. The CDR3 nucleotides are TGTGCCAGCAGCCCAAAACTAGCGGGAGGCCCGAGGTCATACAATGAGCAGTTCTTC. It specifies CASSPKLAGGPRSYNEQFF.

In nucleotides, the CDR3 is TGTGCCAGCAGTTTAACGGGGGGGCGGAACGAGCAGTACTTC. Its translation is CASSLTGGRNEQYF. The chain uses TRBV6-5 and TRBJ2-7, with 8 bases fitting TRBD2. CDR1 MNHEY and CDR2 SVGAGI come from the germline V gene. This CDR3 spans 14 amino acids. V lost 4 bases and J lost 5; bases outside the gene matches: 7.

DNA of the CDR3: TGTGCCAGCAGCTTAGCTTTACCGGGACAGGGGGACATTCAGTACTTC. Translation gives CASSLALPGQGDIQYF. The gene calls are TRBV7-9 and TRBJ2-4, with TRBD1 matching over 11 bases. V gave up 0 bases and J gave up 8 bases; unmatched junction bases: 6. CDR3 length equals 16 residues. The germline V gene has CDR1 SEHNR and CDR2 FQNEAQ (reference sequence).

J is TRBJ2-7 and V is TRBV24-1; 8 bases are a match to TRBD2. Germline values: CDR1 KGHDR, CDR2 SFDVKD. Germline trimming cut 2 bases from V and 2 bases from J; bases unmatched to any gene: 7. The CDR3 spans 16 residues. The CDR3 spells CATSDSREDSTYEQYF. DNA of the CDR3: TGTGCCACCAGTGATTCGCGGGAGGACAGCACCTACGAGCAGTACTTC.

The sample holds a few counts of this clonotype. V is TRBV20-1 and J is TRBJ2-4, with D hard to call. The V gene's germline CDR1 is DFQATT and CDR2 SNEGSKA (reference sequence). V dropped 1 base and J dropped 7 bases, with 17 bases sitting between them. This CDR3 is 15 amino acids long. The CDR3 sequence is CSARGERSSLNIQYF. Written as DNA, the CDR3 is TGCAGTGCTAGAGGGGAAAGGTCCTCTTTGAACATTCAGTACTTC.

Many counts were recorded for this clonotype. CDR3 sequence (DNA): TGCAGCGTTGGGACAGGGGTGGCCAACTATGGCTACACCTTC. It is translated as CSVGTGVANYGYTF. The rearrangement uses TRBV29-1 and TRBJ1-2, with TRBD1 identical over 9 bases. The germline V gene has CDR1 SQVTM and CDR2 ANQGSEA. CDR3 length: 14 amino acids. With 4 bases clipped from V and 2 bases from J, the junction kept 5 bases outside the gene matches.

The table lists this clonotype with a few counts. The J gene is TRBJ1-5, the V gene TRBV20-1; 9 nucleotides line up with TRBD1. The ends lost 6 bases at V and 3 bases at J; junction bases unmatched: 12. Germline V CDR1 and CDR2: DFQATT, SNEGSKA (reference sequence). This CDR3 comprises 16 residues. The CDR3 reads CSAVNRGQLVNQPQHF. CDR3 bases: TGCAGTGCCGTAAACAGGGGGCAATTGGTCAATCAGCCCCAGCATTTT.

The rearrangement uses TRBV18 and TRBJ2-2, with 8 bases identical to TRBD1. The germline V gene encodes CDR1 KGHSH and CDR2 LQKENI. After removal of 5 bases from V and 0 bases from J, the junction contained 11 bases not matched to a gene. The CDR3 extends over 18 amino acids. In DNA, the CDR3 is TGTGCCAGCTCATCGAGACGACAGGGGACCACGAACACCGGGGAGCTGTTTTTT. It is translated as CASSSRRQGTTNTGELFF. The full variable domain, its missing parts supplied by reference TRBV18 and TRBJ2-2, is NAGVMQNPRHLVRRRGQEARLRCSPMKGHSHVYWYRQLPEEGLKFMVYLQKENIIDESGMPKERFSAEFPKEGPSILRIQQVVRGDSAAYFCASSSRRQGTTNTGELFFGEGSRLTVL.

The chain employs TRBV19 and TRBJ1-1; no reliable D call. Germline V lookup: CDR1 LNHDA, CDR2 SQIVND (reference sequence). The ends were cut back, 6 bases at V and 0 bases at J, with 11 bases in the middle. The CDR3 runs 14 residues. The CDR3 loop is CASSSWSLNTEAFF. DNA of the CDR3: TGTGCCAGTAGCAGTTGGTCCCTGAACACTGAAGCTTTCTTT.

A few counts support this clonotype. The chain carries TRBV20-1 and TRBJ1-2, with TRBD1 matching over 7 bases. Trimming at V came to 4 bases and at J to 8 bases, leaving 10 bases not matched to a gene. This CDR3 comprises 13 residues. In germline, CDR1 is DFQATT, CDR2 SNEGSKA (reference sequence). DNA of the CDR3: TGCAGTGCTACTACAGGGGCCCCTGGGGGCTACACCTTC. It specifies CSATTGAPGGYTF.

This chain connects TRBV7-2 to TRBJ2-1; TRBD1 matches at 12 bases. This CDR3 contains 17 residues. Germline assignment: CDR1 SGHTA and CDR2 FQGNSA. The junction had 4 bases not matched to a gene; V was cut back by 1 base and J by 3 bases. The CDR3 spells CASSLVGTGGVYNEQFF. CDR3 coding DNA: TGTGCCAGCAGCTTAGTTGGGACAGGGGGCGTCTACAATGAGCAGTTCTTC.

This clonotype was counted a few times. This chain uses TRBV20-1 with TRBJ1-2, with D possibly matching TRBD1 (5 bases). Germline-derived CDR1 and CDR2 are DFQATT and SNEGSKA (reference sequence). Trimming stripped 0 bases from V and 4 bases from J, with 12 bases between. CDR3 length: 14 residues. The CDR3 coding sequence is TGCAGTGCTAGAGATGGGGCAGATTCCTATGGCTACACCTTC. This codes for CSARDGADSYGYTF.

This clonotype was found many times. The chain uses TRBV5-1 and TRBJ2-6; TRBD1 might be the D (6 bases). Germline V gene sequence: CDR1 SGHRS, CDR2 YFSETQ. V shed 4 bases and J shed 1 base, with 9 bases lying between them. The CDR3 has 15 residues. This CDR3 reads CASSLTGSGANVLTF. The CDR3 nucleotides read TGCGCCAGCAGCCTAACAGGGTCTGGGGCCAACGTCCTGACTTTC.